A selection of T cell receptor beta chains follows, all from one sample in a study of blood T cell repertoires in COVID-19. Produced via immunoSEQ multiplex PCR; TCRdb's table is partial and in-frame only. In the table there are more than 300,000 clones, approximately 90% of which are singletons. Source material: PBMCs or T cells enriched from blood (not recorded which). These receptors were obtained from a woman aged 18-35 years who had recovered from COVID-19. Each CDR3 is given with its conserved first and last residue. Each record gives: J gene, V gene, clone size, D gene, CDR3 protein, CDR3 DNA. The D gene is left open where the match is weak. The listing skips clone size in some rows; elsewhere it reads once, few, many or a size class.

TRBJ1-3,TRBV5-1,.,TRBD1,CASSVDRGTGNTIYF,TGCGCCAGCAGCGTGGACAGGGGGACTGGAAACACCATATATTTT
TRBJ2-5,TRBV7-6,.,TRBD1,CASTGGRQETQYF,TGTGCCAGCACAGGGGGCCGGCAAGAGACCCAGTACTTC
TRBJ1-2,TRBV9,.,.,CASSEPRSGAGGEDYGYTF,TGTGCCAGCAGCGAGCCGCGGTCCGGGGCGGGGGGCGAGGACTATGGCTACACCTTC
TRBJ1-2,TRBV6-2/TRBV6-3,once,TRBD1,CASSSTGAPGYTF,TGTGCCAGCAGTTCCACAGGGGCGCCGGGCTACACCTTC
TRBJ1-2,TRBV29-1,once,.,CSVEAQGRNYGYTF,TGCAGCGTCGAAGCACAGGGCCGAAACTATGGCTACACCTTC
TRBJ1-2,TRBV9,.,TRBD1,CASSPGQGRGGYTF,TGTGCCAGCAGCCCCGGACAGGGGCGGGGCGGCTACACCTTC
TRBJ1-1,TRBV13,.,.,CASSLSSVGLMNTEAFF,TGTGCCAGCAGCTTAAGCTCCGTGGGACTAATGAACACTGAAGCTTTCTTT
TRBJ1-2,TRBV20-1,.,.,CSARSDTSYTF,TGCAGTGCTCGGTCCGATACGAGCTACACCTTC
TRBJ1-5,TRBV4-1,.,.,CASSQGILKGGFRDQPQHF,TGCGCCAGCAGCCAGGGGATCCTCAAGGGAGGGTTCCGAGATCAGCCCCAGCATTTT
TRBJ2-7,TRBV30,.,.,CAWSPGGTYEQYF,TGTGCCTGGAGTCCTGGGGGGACCTACGAGCAGTACTTC
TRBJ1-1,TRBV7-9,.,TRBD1,CASSPWTGENTEAFF,TGTGCCAGCAGCCCTTGGACAGGGGAAAACACTGAAGCTTTCTTT
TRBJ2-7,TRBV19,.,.,CASSKTAYYEQYF,TGTGCCAGTAGTAAAACAGCTTATTACGAGCAGTACTTC
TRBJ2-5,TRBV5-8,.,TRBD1,CASSSDRGVWETQYF,TGTGCCAGCAGCTCGGACAGGGGGGTTTGGGAGACCCAGTACTTC
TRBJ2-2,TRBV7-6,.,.,CASSLVSGELFF,TGTGCCAGCAGCTTAGTGAGCGGGGAGCTGTTTTTT
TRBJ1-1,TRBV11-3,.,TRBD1,CASSLGRDSEAFF,TGTGCCAGCAGCTTGGGCCGGGACAGCGAAGCTTTCTTT
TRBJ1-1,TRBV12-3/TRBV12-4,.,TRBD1,CASSFEGQGHAFF,TGTGCCAGCAGTTTTGAGGGACAGGGGCACGCTTTCTTT
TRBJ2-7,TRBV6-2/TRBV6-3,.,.,CASSYGPLAEQYF,TGTGCCAGCAGTTATGGCCCTTTGGCCGAGCAGTACTTC
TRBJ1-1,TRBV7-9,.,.,CASSSHLNTEAFF,TGTGCCAGCAGTTCCCATTTGAACACTGAAGCTTTCTTT
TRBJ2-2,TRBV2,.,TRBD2,CASSVIWLAGDTGELFF,TGTGCCAGCAGTGTCATCTGGCTAGCGGGGGATACCGGGGAGCTGTTTTTT
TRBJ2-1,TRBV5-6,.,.,CASRSIDEQFF,TGTGCCAGCAGGTCAATAGATGAGCAGTTCTTC
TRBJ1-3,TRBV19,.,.,CASSTQGDSGNTIYF,TGTGCCAGTAGTACACAGGGTGACTCTGGAAACACCATATATTTT
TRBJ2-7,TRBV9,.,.,CASSVYGDSYEQYF,TGTGCCAGCAGCGTATACGGGGACTCCTACGAGCAGTACTTC
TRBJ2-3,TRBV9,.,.,CASSVDTTSTDTQYF,TGTGCCAGCAGCGTTGACACCACTAGCACAGATACGCAGTATTTT
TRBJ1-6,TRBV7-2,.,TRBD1,CASSLVGTADSPLHF,TGTGCCAGCAGCTTAGTAGGGACAGCTGATTCACCCCTCCACTTT
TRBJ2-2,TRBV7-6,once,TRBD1,CASSLALRTGMPGELFF,TGTGCCAGCAGCTTAGCGCTCCGGACAGGGATGCCCGGGGAGCTGTTTTTT
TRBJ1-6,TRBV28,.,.,CASSWEGRGGSPLHF,TGTGCCAGCAGTTGGGAGGGGCGCGGGGGTTCACCCCTCCACTTT
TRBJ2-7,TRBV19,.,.,CASSLRRAGSYEQYF,TGTGCCAGTAGTCTCCGAAGGGCGGGCTCCTACGAGCAGTACTTC
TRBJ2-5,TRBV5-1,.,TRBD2,CASSLLAGAGVETQYF,TGCGCCAGCAGCTTACTAGCGGGGGCCGGGGTAGAGACCCAGTACTTC
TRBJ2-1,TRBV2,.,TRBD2,CASSERGGSYNEQFF,TGTGCCAGCAGTGAGCGGGGGGGTTCCTACAATGAGCAGTTCTTC
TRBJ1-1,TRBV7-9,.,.,CASSLADRETFF,TGTGCCAGCAGCTTAGCGGACAGAGAGACTTTCTTT
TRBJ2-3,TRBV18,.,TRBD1,CATLGGTVNTDTQYF,TGTGCCACCCTAGGTGGGACAGTGAACACAGATACGCAGTATTTT
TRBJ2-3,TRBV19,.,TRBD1,CASRTGGITDTQYF,TGTGCCAGTAGGACAGGGGGCATCACAGATACGCAGTATTTT
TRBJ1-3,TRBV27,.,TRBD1,CASRAGTVHTNTIYF,TGTGCCAGCAGGGCCGGGACAGTTCATACGAACACCATATATTTT
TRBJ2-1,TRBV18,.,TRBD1,CASSPKDRSSYNEQFF,TGTGCCAGCTCACCGAAGGACAGGAGCTCCTACAATGAGCAGTTCTTC
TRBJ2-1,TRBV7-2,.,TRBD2,CASSHREKRGGRNEQFF,TGTGCCAGCAGCCATCGGGAGAAGCGGGGGGGCCGCAATGAGCAGTTCTTC
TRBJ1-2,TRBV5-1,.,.,CASSPDGGSNYGYTF,TGCGCCAGCAGCCCGGACGGAGGATCTAACTATGGCTACACCTTC
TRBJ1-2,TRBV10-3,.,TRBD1,CAINRMRDRGLRGYTF,TGTGCCATCAACAGAATGCGGGACAGGGGATTGCGTGGCTACACCTTC
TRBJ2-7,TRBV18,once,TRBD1,CASSPGTGGVYEQYF,TGTGCCAGCTCACCAGGGACAGGGGGAGTCTACGAGCAGTACTTC
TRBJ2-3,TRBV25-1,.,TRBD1,CASSPVLRGPYTQYF,TGTGCCAGCAGCCCAGTCCTCAGGGGGCCCTATACGCAGTATTTT
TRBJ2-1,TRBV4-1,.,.,CASSQAPRGYNEQFF,TGCGCCAGCAGCCAAGCCCCAAGGGGCTACAATGAGCAGTTCTTC
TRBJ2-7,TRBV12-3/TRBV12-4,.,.,CASSLQGIYEQYF,TGTGCCAGCAGCCTTCAGGGTATCTACGAGCAGTACTTC
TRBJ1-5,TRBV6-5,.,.,CASSYTTSNQPQHF,TGTGCCAGCAGTTACACCACAAGCAATCAGCCCCAGCATTTT